This T cell receptor beta chain was recovered during a study of STAT5B mutations in CD4+ large granular lymphocyte leukemia. Clones were read by immunoSEQ multiplex PCR, and TCRdb kept only the in-frame ones, dropping some. Among roughly 5,900 clones listed, 77% were seen once. Sequenced material: PBMCs. This TCR derives from a man aged 80 or over with CD4+ T-cell large granular lymphocyte leukemia.

The CDR3 region has the DNA TGTGCCAGCAGCTTAGCTGGACGGGCCTACGAGCAGTACTTC. It specifies CASSLAGRAYEQYF. The J gene is TRBJ2-7, the V gene TRBV7-8; the D is unclear. This CDR3 has 14 residues. V shed 0 bases and J shed 2 bases, with 8 bases lying between them. Germline lookup yields CDR1 SGHVS and CDR2 FQNEAQ.